A single sample gave rise to the 6 T cell receptor beta chains below, sequenced in a study of blood T cell repertoires in COVID-19. Method: immunoSEQ multiplex PCR; TCRdb's copy keeps in-frame clones and lacks some. Seen here are roughly 250,000 clones, around three quarters observed once, and the top ten hold about 3.5%. The source material was peripheral blood. The receptors shown here come from a woman older than 75 with acute or convalescent COVID-19.

In DNA form, the CDR3 reads TGTGCCAGCAGTTTACAGACAGTAATTAATTCACCCCTCCACTTT. Protein: CASSLQTVINSPLHF. The rearrangement links TRBV27 to TRBJ1-6; D is possibly TRBD1 (5 bases). V lost 2 bases and J 6 bases, leaving 11 bases between the germline ends. This CDR3 spans 15 amino acids. Germline V lookup: CDR1 MNHEY, CDR2 SMNVEV (reference sequence).

This clone was recorded once. The chain uses TRBV7-9 and TRBJ1-6; TRBD1 aligns across 7 bases. This CDR3 has 15 residues. Germline assignment: CDR1 SEHNR and CDR2 FQNEAQ (reference sequence). Trimming removed 4 bases from V and 6 bases from J; junction bases left unmatched: 6. CDR3 amino acids: CASSSPGTANSPLHF. The CDR3 DNA reads as TGTGCCAGCAGCTCGCCGGGGACAGCTAATTCACCCCTCCACTTT.

The rearrangement joins TRBV11-2 to TRBJ2-2; 8 nucleotides agree with TRBD1. Looked up from germline, CDR1 is SGHAT and CDR2 is FQNNGV. The CDR3 consists of 15 residues. Germline trimming cut 0 bases from V and 7 bases from J; bases unmatched to any gene: 4. CDR3 nucleotides: TGTGCCAGCAGCTTAGACCAGGGGGCTGGCGGGGAGCTGTTTTTT. Protein sequence: CASSLDQGAGGELFF.

The V gene is TRBV6-5, the J gene TRBJ1-2; D call uncertain. Trimming took 0 bases from V and 5 from J, leaving 7 bases between them. Looked up from germline, CDR1 is MNHEY and CDR2 is SVGAGI. The CDR3 is 13 amino acids. Here the CDR3 DNA reads TGTGCCAGCAGTTACTCGGGGAGGTATGGCTACACCTTC. It specifies CASSYSGRYGYTF.

This chain connects TRBV7-9 to TRBJ1-2; no clear D. Germline V gene data show CDR1 as SEHNR and CDR2 as FQNEAQ (reference sequence). CDR3 length: 15 residues. Deletions cut 1 base from V and 4 bases from J, with 13 bases between. The CDR3 region is CASSLGLTEAYGYTF. CDR3 in DNA: TGTGCCAGCAGCTTAGGGTTAACCGAGGCCTATGGCTACACCTTC. The whole variable domain, remainder taken from reference TRBV7-9 and TRBJ1-2, is DTGVSQNPRHKITKRGQNVTFRCDPISEHNRLYWYRQTLGQGPEFLTYFQNEAQLEKSRLLSDRFSAERPKGSFSTLEIQRTEQGDSAMYLCASSLGLTEAYGYTFGSGTRLTVV.

The rearrangement uses TRBV6-2 or TRBV6-3 and TRBJ1-1; D might be TRBD1 (6 bases). Trimming shortened V by 4 bases and J by 0 bases, and 15 bases separated the two germline ends. Germline loops: CDR1 MNHEY, CDR2 SVGEGT. The CDR3 totals 16 residues. The CDR3 reads CASSLVSGHMNTEAFF. For the CDR3, the DNA is TGTGCCAGCAGTTTAGTTTCGGGACACATGAACACTGAAGCTTTCTTT.